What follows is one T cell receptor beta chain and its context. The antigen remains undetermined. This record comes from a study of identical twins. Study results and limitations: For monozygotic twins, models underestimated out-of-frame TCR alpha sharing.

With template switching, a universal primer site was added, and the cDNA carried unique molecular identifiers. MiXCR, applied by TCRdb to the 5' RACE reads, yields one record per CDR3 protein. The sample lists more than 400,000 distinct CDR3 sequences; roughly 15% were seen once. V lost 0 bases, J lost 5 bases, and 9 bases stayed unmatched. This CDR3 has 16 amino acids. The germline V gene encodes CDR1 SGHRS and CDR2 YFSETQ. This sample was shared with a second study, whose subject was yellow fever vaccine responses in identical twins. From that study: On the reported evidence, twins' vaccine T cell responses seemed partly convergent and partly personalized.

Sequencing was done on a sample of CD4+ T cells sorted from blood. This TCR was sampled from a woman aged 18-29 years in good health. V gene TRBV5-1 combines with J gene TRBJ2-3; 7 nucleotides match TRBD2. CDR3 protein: CASSLARAGAGDTQYF. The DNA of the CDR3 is TGCGCCAGCAGCTTGGCCAGGGCGGGAGCTGGAGATACGCAGTATTTT.